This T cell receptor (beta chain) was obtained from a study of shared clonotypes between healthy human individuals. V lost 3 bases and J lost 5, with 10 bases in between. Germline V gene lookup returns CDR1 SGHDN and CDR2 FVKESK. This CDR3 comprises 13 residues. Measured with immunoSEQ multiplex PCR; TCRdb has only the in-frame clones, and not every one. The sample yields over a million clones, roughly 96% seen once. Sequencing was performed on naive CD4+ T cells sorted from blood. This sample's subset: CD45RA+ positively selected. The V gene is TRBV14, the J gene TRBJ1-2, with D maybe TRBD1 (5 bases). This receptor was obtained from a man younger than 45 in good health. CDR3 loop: CASSQGLIYGYTF. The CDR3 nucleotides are TGTGCCAGCAGCCAGGGGCTCATTTATGGCTACACCTTC.